These 19 T cell receptor beta chains were all obtained from the same sample, sequenced in a study of blood T cell repertoires in COVID-19. The method was immunoSEQ multiplex PCR; TCRdb's version includes in-frame clones alone and lacks a portion of them. The sample comprises some 75,000 clones, 70% to 90% of which are singletons, and about 2.7% rests with the top ten. Sequencing input: peripheral blood. Receptors originate from a man in his 70s with active or convalescent COVID-19.

V and J are TRBV6-6 and TRBJ1-2; tentatively, D is TRBD1 (6 bases). The CDR3 length is 15 residues. Trimming shortened V by 6 bases and J by 4 bases, and 18 bases separated the two germline ends. Germline V gene lookup returns CDR1 MNHNY and CDR2 SVGAGI (reference sequence). The CDR3 protein is CASSPQGSQGYGYTF. In DNA, the CDR3 is TGTGCCAGCAGCCCACAGGGATCGCAGGGCTATGGCTACACCTTC.

This clone was found once. The chain links TRBV5-1 to TRBJ1-4; 7 positions agree with TRBD1. The CDR3 consists of 17 residues. The V gene's germline CDR1 is SGHRS and CDR2 YFSETQ. V gave up 4 bases and J gave up 2 bases; unmatched junction bases: 11. The CDR3 reads CASSPEGAGQTNEKLFF. The CDR3 bases are TGCGCCAGCAGCCCCGAGGGCGCGGGACAGACTAATGAAAAACTGTTTTTT. Based on the CDR3 plus reference TRBV5-1 and TRBJ1-4, the full variable domain is KAGVTQTPRYLIKTRGQQVTLSCSPISGHRSVSWYQQTPGQGLQFLFEYFSETQRNKGNFPGRFSGRQFSNSRSEMNVSTLELGDSALYLCASSPEGAGQTNEKLFFGSGTQLSVL.

This clone was recorded a few times. The chain is built from TRBV5-1 and TRBJ2-2; D remains unclear. Germline V lookup: CDR1 SGHRS, CDR2 YFSETQ. V lost 0 bases, J lost 2 bases, and 8 bases lay in between. CDR3 length equals 15 residues. CDR3 DNA sequence: TGCGCCAGCAGCTTGGATGGGCGTAACACCGGGGAGCTGTTTTTT. This sequence encodes CASSLDGRNTGELFF.

This chain uses TRBV9 with TRBJ2-7; D possibly corresponds to TRBD2 (7 bases). V dropped 0 bases and J dropped 2 bases, with 12 bases sitting between them. Germline V gene lookup returns CDR1 SGDLS and CDR2 YYNGEE. This CDR3 spans 15 amino acids. Here the CDR3 DNA reads TGTGCCAGCAGCGTAGAAGCGGGGACACCCTACGAGCAGTACTTC. Encoded protein: CASSVEAGTPYEQYF. Complete variable domain (other parts from reference TRBV9 and TRBJ2-7): DSGVTQTPKHLITATGQRVTLRCSPRSGDLSVYWYQQSLDQGLQFLIQYYNGEERAKGNILERFSAQQFPDLHSELNLSSLELGDSALYFCASSVEAGTPYEQYFGPGTRLTVT.

The chain joins TRBV30 to TRBJ2-7; the D gene is possibly TRBD1 (5 bases). Trimming shortened V by 3 bases and J by 3 bases, and 12 bases separated the two germline ends. CDR1 GTSNPN and CDR2 SVGIG come from the germline V gene (reference sequence). This CDR3 comprises 13 residues. CDR3 region: CAWSDDSNYEQYF. DNA of the CDR3: TGTGCCTGGAGCGATGACAGTAACTACGAGCAGTACTTC.

The chain carries TRBV6-1 and TRBJ2-7; 8 bases map to TRBD1. CDR1 is MNHNS and CDR2 is SASEGT in the germline V gene. The CDR3 covers 15 residues. Trimming removed 1 base from V and 2 bases from J; junction bases left unmatched: 4. CDR3 in amino acids: CASSEGGTGAYEQYF. The CDR3 DNA follows: TGTGCCAGCAGTGAAGGGGGGACAGGAGCCTACGAGCAGTACTTC.

This clone was detected only a few times. The chain combines TRBV5-5 with TRBJ2-1; possibly TRBD1 for D (5 bases). The CDR3 loop spans 12 amino acids. Germline V CDR1 and CDR2: SGHKS, YYEKEE (reference sequence). Trimming removed 4 bases at V and 7 bases at J, with 9 bases between. The CDR3 spells CASSDKGNEQFF. CDR3 nucleotides: TGTGCCAGCAGCGACAAGGGGAATGAGCAGTTCTTC.

J is TRBJ2-5 and V is TRBV18, with 9 bases lining up with TRBD1. In germline, CDR1 is KGHSH, CDR2 LQKENI. The CDR3 consists of 16 residues. Trimming at V came to 5 bases and at J to 4 bases, leaving 11 bases not matched to a gene. This CDR3 reads CASSGTGTGGLETQYF. CDR3 bases: TGTGCCAGCTCAGGGACCGGCACAGGGGGCCTAGAGACCCAGTACTTC.

The chain has TRBV11-3 and TRBJ1-6, with unresolved D. V dropped 0 bases and J dropped 9 bases, with 6 bases sitting between them. CDR1 and CDR2 from the germline V gene are SGHNT and YENEEA. This CDR3 comprises 13 residues. CDR3: CASSLDSFSPLHF. The CDR3 region has the DNA TGTGCCAGCAGCTTAGATAGTTTTTCACCCCTCCACTTT.

The chain combines TRBV19 with TRBJ1-1; TRBD1 matches 9 bases. The CDR3 extends over 14 amino acids. Germline values: CDR1 LNHDA, CDR2 SQIVND (reference sequence). With V trimmed by 6 bases and J by 0 bases, 2 bases remained unmatched. Here the CDR3 reads CASRDRGMNTEAFF. Here the CDR3 DNA reads TGTGCCAGTAGGGACAGGGGCATGAACACTGAAGCTTTCTTT.

V gene TRBV7-9 combines with J gene TRBJ1-3; TRBD1 agrees at 8 bases. This CDR3 is 17 amino acids long. V trimming: 5 bases; J trimming: 0 bases; junction bases outside the gene matches: 9. Per the germline V gene, CDR1 is SEHNR and CDR2 is FQNEAQ (reference sequence). The CDR3 DNA is TGTGCCAGCAGCAGATCGACAGGGGCGATCTCTGGAAACACCATATATTTT. Translation gives CASSRSTGAISGNTIYF.

The CDR3 here is CASSLAGTGNYGYTF. CDR3 nucleotides: TGCGCCAGCAGCTTGGCCGGGACAGGGAACTATGGCTACACCTTC. The rearrangement joins TRBV5-1 to TRBJ1-2; 9 bases map to TRBD1. Germline V gene sequence: CDR1 SGHRS, CDR2 YFSETQ. The CDR3 loop spans 15 amino acids. V trimming: 0 bases; J trimming: 2 bases; junction bases outside the gene matches: 2. Based on the CDR3 plus reference TRBV5-1 and TRBJ1-2, the full variable domain is KAGVTQTPRYLIKTRGQQVTLSCSPISGHRSVSWYQQTPGQGLQFLFEYFSETQRNKGNFPGRFSGRQFSNSRSEMNVSTLELGDSALYLCASSLAGTGNYGYTFGSGTRLTVV.

The chain recombines TRBV2 with TRBJ2-1; the D gene is possibly TRBD2 (6 bases). Trimming cost V 6 bases and J 2 bases, with 23 bases left between them. The germline gives CDR1 SNHLY, CDR2 FYNNEI. This CDR3 region has 18 residues. Here the CDR3 reads CASSVQGVAEGTYNEQFF. Written as DNA, the CDR3 is TGTGCCAGCAGCGTTCAAGGGGTAGCGGAGGGTACCTACAATGAGCAGTTCTTC.

This rearrangement joins TRBV19 to TRBJ1-5, with 8 bases lining up with TRBD1. With V trimmed by 5 bases and J by 2 bases, 5 bases remained unmatched. The germline gives CDR1 LNHDA, CDR2 SQIVND (reference sequence). The CDR3 length is 15 residues. The CDR3 DNA follows: TGTGCCAGTAGTTCTCTGGGACAGGGCAATCAGCCCCAGCATTTT. It is translated as CASSSLGQGNQPQHF.

CDR3 residues: CASSRTLTSSYEQYF. CDR3 nucleotides: TGTGCCAGCAGCCGGACACTTACGAGCTCCTACGAGCAGTACTTC. The chain couples TRBV5-5 to TRBJ2-7; perhaps TRBD1 as D (5 bases). Germline V CDR1 and CDR2: SGHKS, YYEKEE (reference sequence). V lost 4 bases, J lost 0 bases, and 14 bases lay in between. The CDR3 is 15 amino acids.

The chain has TRBV2 and TRBJ2-1; TRBD2 matches 7 bases. This CDR3 contains 16 residues. Germline V gene lookup returns CDR1 SNHLY and CDR2 FYNNEI. Trimming cost V 0 bases and J 5 bases; bases outside gene matches: 7. CDR3 DNA sequence: TGTGCCAGCAGTGAAGCACCCGGGAGGAGCCACAATGAGCAGTTCTTC. Its protein is CASSEAPGRSHNEQFF.

V is TRBV5-6 and J is TRBJ2-3, with 8 bases matching TRBD2. V was pared by 4 bases and J by 4 bases, with 11 bases of the junction left unmatched. Per germline, CDR1 SGHDT and CDR2 YYEEEE. The CDR3 runs to 16 residues. The CDR3, as DNA: TGTGCCAGCAGCCTGGGACTAGAAGAATCTTCAGATACGCAGTATTTT. Translating it yields CASSLGLEESSDTQYF.

This clone was seen just once. The chain uses TRBV7-8 and TRBJ2-7; TRBD2 aligns across 14 bases. The CDR3 consists of 14 residues. V shed 8 bases and J 10 bases; nucleotides not matched to a gene: 10. The germline V gene encodes CDR1 SGHVS and CDR2 FQNEAQ. In nucleotides, the CDR3 is TGTGCCAGCTCCCGGGGACTAGCGGGGGAAAAACAGTACTTC. Translating gives CASSRGLAGEKQYF.

In its sample, this clone was seen a few times. The gene calls are TRBV12-2 and TRBJ1-2; the table's D call, TRBD1, was not checked against the DNA. TRBV12-2 is assigned pseudogene status. CDR3 length equals 15 residues. The DNA of the CDR3 is TGTGCAACCACGCCGAGCAGGGATCAGTGTAATGGCTACACCTTC. Its protein is CATTPSRDQCNGYTF.